This T cell receptor (beta chain) was profiled in a study of CD8+ T cells in alopecia areata (dated by TCRdb to the late 2010s). At the level of the whole study: Treated patients were enrolled in an open-label pilot trial of oral tofacitinib, 5 to 10 mg twice daily, for moderate-to-severe alopecia areata. In both human patients and the C3H/HeJ mouse model, the study applied high-throughput TCRbeta sequencing to look at T cell clonal expansion in alopecia areata. RNA was extracted with the PAXgene miRNA kit for fixed scalp, the miRNeasy kit for PBMCs, and the RNeasy kit for mouse skin. Disease severity in treated patients was measured with the SALT score, which quantifies the percentage of affected scalp surface area. On the human side, TCRbeta sequencing was run on scalp tissue and on sorted CD4+ and CD8+ peripheral blood T cells from healthy controls and from alopecia areata patients with either patchy or totalis/universalis disease. Scalp clonality was compared across normal scalp (n=4), patchy alopecia areata scalp (n=8), and alopecia totalis/universalis scalp (n=8). TCRbeta CDR3 regions were amplified by immunoSEQ multiplex PCR using 35 Vbeta forward and 13 Jbeta reverse primers. Tofacitinib was administered for 6 to 18 months, and 6 months of follow-up off drug were then conducted to assess delayed response and recurrence. Biopsies were taken from tofacitinib-treated patients at baseline and again at 4 and 24 weeks into treatment, and several of those patients also had a later scalp biopsy.

What the time point label conveys for this sample: around 28 days on oral tofacitinib. Read against the paper, the sample's treatment or condition label means: oral pan-JAK inhibitor, 5-10 mg twice daily. Lesional scalp punch biopsies and peripheral blood were obtained from alopecia areata patients. PBMCs were isolated by density centrifugation and stained for CD3, CD4 and CD8, after which CD4+ and CD8+ T cells were sorted on a FACSAria. The library was obtained by the immunoSEQ multiplex PCR assay. To provide template for TCR sequencing, every sample had RNA extracted and reverse transcribed into cDNA. First-strand cDNA was synthesized with SuperScript III using a 2:1 mix of oligo-dT and random hexamers. Amplification bias was assessed with a synthetic immune receptor repertoire, and residual bias was removed computationally. As for the original processing: Raw reads were preprocessed to remove errors, and CDR3 was defined according to IMGT conventions as the region from the conserved cysteine to phenylalanine. Clonality was computed as 1 minus the Shannon entropy, with the entropy normalized by log2 of the number of productive unique TCRs. Whether each scalp clone was CD4 or CD8 was inferred by checking scalp TCRbeta sequences against the CD4 and CD8 repertoires from sorted blood. TCRdb obtained this table from immuneACCESS and retained in-frame rearrangements with V and J assigned. These tables miss some clones; where compared with another copy, unresolved V genes account for less than half of the shortfall, and the remainder is unexplained. V and J calls and clone size come straight from that table; D and trimming were deduced from the DNA. This sample comprises fewer than 250,000 clones, 50% to 60% of them detected only once. The ten largest clones capture approximately 0.63% of the sample.

This clone showed up just once. What this receptor recognizes is not known. Base-call qualities are not available, and no considerably larger clone is one nucleotide away. The CDR3 has 13 amino acids, counting the end cysteine and phenylalanine. The DNA shown is the 39-base CDR3, in frame from base 1. V drops 3 bases and J drops 2 bases, leaving 7 bases in between. Per the germline V gene, SQVTM is the CDR1 and ANQGSEA is the CDR2. Study-wide conclusions, independent of this receptor: Compared with mice, TCR sequences shared between patients were less clear, possibly partly because of HLA diversity across the patient population. Resident alphabeta T cells in normal human skin are also sequenced, complicating scalp TCR repertoire analysis, unlike mouse skin dominated by gammadelta T cells. Many expanded lesional clones persisted in scalp and blood during tofacitinib treatment, which may partly explain relapse after stopping treatment. Because the treated cohort was small and included a single nonresponder, larger studies are needed to assess links between baseline CD8+ expansion and response. Tofacitinib significantly decreased scalp clonality and the number of expanded CD8+ clones among the top 100 scalp clones. Compared with normal scalp, lesional scalp had higher clonality and more expanded CD8+ clones, particularly in alopecia totalis/universalis, a pattern that suggests antigenic drive.

The rearranged segments are TRBV29-1 and TRBJ2-2, with the D gene not confidently named. This sequence originates from a human donor with alopecia areata. The source material was CD4+ T cells sorted from blood, sampled at week 4, from a patient treated with tofacitinib. The DNA reads TGCAGCGTTGACGGGTACAACACCGGGGAGCTGTTTTTT. Its protein is CSVDGYNTGELFF.